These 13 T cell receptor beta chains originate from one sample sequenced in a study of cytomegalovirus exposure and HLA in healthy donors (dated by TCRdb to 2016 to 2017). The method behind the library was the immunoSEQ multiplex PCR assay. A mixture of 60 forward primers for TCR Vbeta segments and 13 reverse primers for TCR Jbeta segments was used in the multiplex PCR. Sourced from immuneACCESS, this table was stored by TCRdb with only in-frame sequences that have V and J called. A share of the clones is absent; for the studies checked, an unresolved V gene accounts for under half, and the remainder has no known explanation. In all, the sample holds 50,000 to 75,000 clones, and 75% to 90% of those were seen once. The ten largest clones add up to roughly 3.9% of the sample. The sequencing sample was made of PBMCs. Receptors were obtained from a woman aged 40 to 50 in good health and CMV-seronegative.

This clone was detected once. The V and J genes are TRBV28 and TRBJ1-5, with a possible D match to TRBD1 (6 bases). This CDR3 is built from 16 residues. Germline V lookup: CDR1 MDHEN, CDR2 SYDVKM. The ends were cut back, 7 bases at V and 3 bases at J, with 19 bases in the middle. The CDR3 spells CASIEVGRGNNQPQHF. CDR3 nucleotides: TGTGCCAGCATCGAGGTTGGGAGGGGGAACAATCAGCCCCAGCATTTT.

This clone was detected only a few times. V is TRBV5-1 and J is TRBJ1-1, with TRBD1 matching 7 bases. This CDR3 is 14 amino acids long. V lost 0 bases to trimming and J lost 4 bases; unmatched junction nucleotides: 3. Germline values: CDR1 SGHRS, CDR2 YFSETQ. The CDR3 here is CASSLGQGGTEAFF. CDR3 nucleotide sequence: TGCGCCAGCAGCTTGGGGCAGGGGGGCACTGAAGCTTTCTTT.

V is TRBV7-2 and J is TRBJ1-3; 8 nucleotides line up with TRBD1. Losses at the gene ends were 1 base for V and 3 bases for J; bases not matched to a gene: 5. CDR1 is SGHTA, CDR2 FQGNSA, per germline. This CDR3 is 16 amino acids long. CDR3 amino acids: CASSLGTGLFGNTIYF. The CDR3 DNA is TGTGCCAGCAGCTTAGGGACAGGGCTATTTGGAAACACCATATATTTT.

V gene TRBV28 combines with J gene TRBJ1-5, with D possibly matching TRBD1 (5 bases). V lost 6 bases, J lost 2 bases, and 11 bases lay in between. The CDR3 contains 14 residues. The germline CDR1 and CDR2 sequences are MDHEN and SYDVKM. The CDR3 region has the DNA TGTGCCAGCAGCCCGACAGTCGGCAATCAGCCCCAGCATTTT. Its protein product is CASSPTVGNQPQHF.

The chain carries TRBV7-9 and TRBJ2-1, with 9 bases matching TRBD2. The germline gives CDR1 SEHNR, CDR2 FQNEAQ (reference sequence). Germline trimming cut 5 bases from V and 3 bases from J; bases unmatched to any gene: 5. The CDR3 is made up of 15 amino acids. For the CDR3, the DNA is TGTGCCAGCAGCCAGACTAGCGGATTCTACAATGAGCAGTTCTTC. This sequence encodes CASSQTSGFYNEQFF.

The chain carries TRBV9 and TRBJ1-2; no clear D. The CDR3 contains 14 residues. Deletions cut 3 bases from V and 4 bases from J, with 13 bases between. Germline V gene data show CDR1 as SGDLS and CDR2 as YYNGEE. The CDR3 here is CASSESSESYGYTF. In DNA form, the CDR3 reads TGTGCCAGCAGCGAATCATCGGAGTCCTATGGCTACACCTTC. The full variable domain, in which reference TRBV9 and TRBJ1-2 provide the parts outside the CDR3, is DSGVTQTPKHLITATGQRVTLRCSPRSGDLSVYWYQQSLDQGLQFLIQYYNGEERAKGNILERFSAQQFPDLHSELNLSSLELGDSALYFCASSESSESYGYTFGSGTRLTVV.

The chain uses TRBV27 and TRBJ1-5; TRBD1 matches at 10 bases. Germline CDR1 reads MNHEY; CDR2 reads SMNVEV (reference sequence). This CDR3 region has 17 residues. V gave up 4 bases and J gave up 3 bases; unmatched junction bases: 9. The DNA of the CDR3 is TGTGCCAGCAGTTCCCGGACAGGGGGGATTCACAATCAGCCCCAGCATTTT. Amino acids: CASSSRTGGIHNQPQHF.

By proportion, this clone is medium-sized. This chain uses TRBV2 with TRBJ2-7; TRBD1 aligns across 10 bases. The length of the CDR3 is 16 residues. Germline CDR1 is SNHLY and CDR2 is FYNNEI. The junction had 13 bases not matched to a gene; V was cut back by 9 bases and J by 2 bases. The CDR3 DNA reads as TGTGCCAGTTTAACTTCCGGGACAGGGGTCCCCTACGAGCAGTACTTC. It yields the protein CASLTSGTGVPYEQYF.

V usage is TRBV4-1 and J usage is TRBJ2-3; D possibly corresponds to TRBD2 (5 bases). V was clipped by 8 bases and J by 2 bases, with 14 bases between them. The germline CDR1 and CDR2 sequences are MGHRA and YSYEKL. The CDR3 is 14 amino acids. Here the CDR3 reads CASSSRGATDTQYF. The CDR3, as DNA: TGCGCCAGCTCATCCCGGGGAGCCACAGATACGCAGTATTTT.

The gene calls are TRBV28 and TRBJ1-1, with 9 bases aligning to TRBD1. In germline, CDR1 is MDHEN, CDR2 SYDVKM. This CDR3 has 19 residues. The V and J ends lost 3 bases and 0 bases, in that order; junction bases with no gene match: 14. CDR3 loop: CASSFPGTGTYYMNTEAFF. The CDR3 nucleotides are TGTGCCAGCAGTTTTCCGGGGACAGGGACCTACTACATGAACACTGAAGCTTTCTTT.

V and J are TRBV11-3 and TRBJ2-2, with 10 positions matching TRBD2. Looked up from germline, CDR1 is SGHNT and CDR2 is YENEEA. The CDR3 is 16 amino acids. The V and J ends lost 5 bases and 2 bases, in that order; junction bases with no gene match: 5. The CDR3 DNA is TGTGCCAGCAGCACCTGGACTAGCGGAAACACCGGGGAGCTGTTTTTT. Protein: CASSTWTSGNTGELFF.

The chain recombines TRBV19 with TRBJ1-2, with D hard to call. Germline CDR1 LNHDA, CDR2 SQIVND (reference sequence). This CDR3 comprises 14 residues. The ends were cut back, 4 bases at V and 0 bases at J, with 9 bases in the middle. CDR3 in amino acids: CASSTINSNYGYTF. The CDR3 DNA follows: TGTGCCAGTAGTACTATCAACTCTAACTATGGCTACACCTTC.

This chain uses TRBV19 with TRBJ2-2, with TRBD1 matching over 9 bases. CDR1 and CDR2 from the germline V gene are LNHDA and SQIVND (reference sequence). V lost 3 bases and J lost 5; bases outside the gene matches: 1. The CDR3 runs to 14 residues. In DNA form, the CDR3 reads TGTGCCAGTAGTATCGGGACAGGGACCGGGGAGCTGTTTTTT. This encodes CASSIGTGTGELFF.